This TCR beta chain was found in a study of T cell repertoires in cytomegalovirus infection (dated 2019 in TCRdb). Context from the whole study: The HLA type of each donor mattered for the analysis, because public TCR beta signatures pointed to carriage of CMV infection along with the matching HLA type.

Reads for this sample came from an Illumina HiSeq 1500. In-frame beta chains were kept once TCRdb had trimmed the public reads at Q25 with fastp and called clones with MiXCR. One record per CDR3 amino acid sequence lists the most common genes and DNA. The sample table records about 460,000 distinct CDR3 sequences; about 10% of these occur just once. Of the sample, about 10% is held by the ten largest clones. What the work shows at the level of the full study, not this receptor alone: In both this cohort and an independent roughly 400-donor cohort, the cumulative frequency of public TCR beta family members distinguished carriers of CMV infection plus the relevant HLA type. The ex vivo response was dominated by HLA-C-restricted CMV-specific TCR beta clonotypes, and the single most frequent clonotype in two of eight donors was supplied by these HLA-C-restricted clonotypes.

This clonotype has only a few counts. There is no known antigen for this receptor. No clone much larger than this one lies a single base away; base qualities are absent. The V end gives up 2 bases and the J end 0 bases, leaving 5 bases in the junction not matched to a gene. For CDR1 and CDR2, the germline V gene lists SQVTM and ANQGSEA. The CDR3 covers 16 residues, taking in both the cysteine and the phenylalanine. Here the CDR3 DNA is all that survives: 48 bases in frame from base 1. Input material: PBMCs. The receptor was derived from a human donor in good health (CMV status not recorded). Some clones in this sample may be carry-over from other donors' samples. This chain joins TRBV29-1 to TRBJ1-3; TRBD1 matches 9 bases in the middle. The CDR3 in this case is CSVERDRANSGNTIYF. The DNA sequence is TGCAGCGTTGAAAGGGACAGGGCGAACTCTGGAAACACCATATATTTT.